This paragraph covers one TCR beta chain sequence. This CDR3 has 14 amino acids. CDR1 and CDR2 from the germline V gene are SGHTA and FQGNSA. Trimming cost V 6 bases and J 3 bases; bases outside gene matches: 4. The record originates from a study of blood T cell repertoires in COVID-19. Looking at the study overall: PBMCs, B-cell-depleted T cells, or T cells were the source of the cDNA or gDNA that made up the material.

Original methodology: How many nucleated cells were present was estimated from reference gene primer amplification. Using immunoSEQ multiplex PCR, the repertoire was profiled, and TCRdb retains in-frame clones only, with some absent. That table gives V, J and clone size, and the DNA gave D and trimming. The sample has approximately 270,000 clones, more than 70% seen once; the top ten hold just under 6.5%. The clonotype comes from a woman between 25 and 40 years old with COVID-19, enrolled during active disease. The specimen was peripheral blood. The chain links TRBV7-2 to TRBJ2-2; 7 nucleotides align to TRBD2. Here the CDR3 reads CASRASGDTGELFF. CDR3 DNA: TGTGCCAGCAGAGCTAGCGGAGACACCGGGGAGCTGTTTTTT.